Shown below are 18 T cell receptor beta chains from a single sample sequenced in a study of cytomegalovirus exposure and HLA in healthy donors. Profiled with immunoSEQ multiplex PCR; TCRdb holds only in-frame clones, not every one. The table includes 260,000 or so clones, around nine tenths detected once. Sequencing used PBMCs. The receptor source for this set is a man aged 18 to 30 in good health and CMV-seronegative.

This chain uses TRBV4-3 with TRBJ2-2, with D maybe TRBD2 (5 bases). The CDR3 has 14 residues. CDR1 and CDR2 (germline): LGHNA, YSLEER. Trimming took 4 bases from V and 6 from J, leaving 12 bases between them. The CDR3 DNA sequence: TGCGCCAGCAGCCCCGAACTAGTCGCCGGGGAGCTGTTTTTT. Amino acid sequence: CASSPELVAGELFF.

The V and J genes are TRBV30 and TRBJ2-7; 8 nucleotides match TRBD1. CDR1 GTSNPN and CDR2 SVGIG come from the germline V gene (reference sequence). The CDR3 loop spans 12 amino acids. V dropped 3 bases and J dropped 10; count of bases not matched to a gene: 8. The CDR3 is CAWSGGTGGQYF. DNA of the CDR3: TGTGCCTGGAGCGGTGGGACAGGCGGCCAGTACTTC.

The rearrangement links TRBV5-1 to TRBJ2-1; 9 bases are shared with TRBD2. There are 16 residues in the CDR3. With 7 bases clipped from V and 8 bases from J, the junction kept 16 bases outside the gene matches. Germline V CDR1 and CDR2: SGHRS, YFSETQ. In DNA form, the CDR3 reads TGCGCCAGCCACGAGTCGTTAGCGGGGGTGAAGGATGAGCAGTTCTTC. Its protein is CASHESLAGVKDEQFF.

The chain couples TRBV25-1 to TRBJ1-2, with TRBD1 as a possible D gene (6 bases). This CDR3 spans 12 amino acids. V was clipped by 5 bases and J by 8 bases, with 12 bases between them. CDR1 and CDR2 from the germline V gene are MGHDK and SYGVNS. This CDR3 reads CASSTGTLGYTF. In nucleotides, the CDR3 is TGTGCCAGCAGTACAGGGACGTTGGGCTACACCTTC.

This rearrangement joins TRBV28 to TRBJ1-6; the D is unclear. Germline V CDR1 and CDR2: MDHEN, SYDVKM. This CDR3 is built from 17 residues. The V end lost 4 bases, the J end lost 0 bases, and 13 bases lay between the germline ends. The CDR3 is CASSSGFSSSYNSPLHF. The CDR3 bases are TGTGCCAGCAGTTCAGGTTTCTCGAGCTCCTATAATTCACCCCTCCACTTT.

The chain is built from TRBV6-1 and TRBJ1-1, with D tentatively TRBD1 (5 bases). Germline assignment: CDR1 MNHNS and CDR2 SASEGT. The V gene lost 10 bases and the J gene lost 6 bases, with 15 bases spanning the gap. The CDR3 covers 12 residues. CDR3 region: CATLNGGSEAFF. The CDR3 DNA follows: TGTGCCACCCTAAACGGGGGGTCTGAAGCTTTCTTT.

This clone was detected once. The gene calls are TRBV5-4 and TRBJ2-2, with D maybe TRBD1 (5 bases). The germline V gene encodes CDR1 SGHNT and CDR2 YYREEE (reference sequence). The CDR3 has 16 residues. The V end was cut by 0 bases, the J end by 0 bases, with 9 bases between. The CDR3 bases are TGTGCCAGCAGCTTGGGGGGCTATACGAACACCGGGGAGCTGTTTTTT. Translating gives CASSLGGYTNTGELFF.

This clone appeared a single time. The V gene is TRBV10-2, the J gene TRBJ2-1; D gene uncertain. Germline V gives CDR1 WSHSY, CDR2 SAAADI. V was clipped by 5 bases and J by 5 bases, with 7 bases between them. The CDR3 has 12 amino acids. This CDR3 reads CASSPSDNEQFF. Here the CDR3 DNA reads TGCGCCAGCAGTCCCTCGGACAATGAGCAGTTCTTC.

The sample holds one count of this clone. V usage is TRBV4-2 and J usage is TRBJ1-2; 10 bases are shared with TRBD1. The CDR3 is made up of 17 amino acids. The junction had 13 bases not matched to a gene; V was cut back by 5 bases and J by 4 bases. Germline V gives CDR1 LGHNA, CDR2 YNFKEQ. This chain's CDR3 is CASSAGTGANLPYGYTF. In DNA, the CDR3 is TGTGCCAGCAGCGCCGGGACAGGGGCGAATCTACCCTATGGCTACACCTTC.

The CDR3 reads CASSSDRNTEQYF. CDR3 DNA: TGTGCCAGCAGCTCAGACAGGAACACCGAGCAGTACTTC. This chain uses TRBV7-8 with TRBJ2-7; tentative D call: TRBD1 (6 bases). The CDR3 consists of 13 residues. In germline, CDR1 is SGHVS, CDR2 FQNEAQ. With 4 bases removed from V and 6 bases from J, the gap between germline ends came to 13 bases.

The chain employs TRBV28 and TRBJ2-1; 10 bases are shared with TRBD2. Germline values: CDR1 MDHEN, CDR2 SYDVKM. J lost 5 bases, V lost 7 bases, and 8 bases had no gene match. This CDR3 comprises 15 residues. The CDR3 DNA reads TGTGCCAGCATCCGACCTAGCGGGGGCAACAATGAGCAGTTCTTC. The encoded protein is CASIRPSGGNNEQFF.

The chain links TRBV30 to TRBJ2-1, with TRBD2 as a possible D gene (6 bases). Germline V CDR1 and CDR2: GTSNPN, SVGIG (reference sequence). Trimming pared 4 bases from V and 1 base from J, leaving 11 bases between. CDR3 length: 14 amino acids. The CDR3 DNA reads TGTGCCTGGACCCGACTAGTTTCCTACAATGAGCAGTTCTTC. Amino acid sequence: CAWTRLVSYNEQFF.

The chain joins TRBV6-1 to TRBJ2-2; perhaps TRBD1 as D (6 bases). CDR1 and CDR2 (germline): MNHNS, SASEGT. The V and J ends lost 8 bases and 7 bases respectively, with 20 bases between them. The CDR3 totals 15 residues. CDR3 DNA: TGTGCCAGCGCGCAGGACAGCTTGTACGTCGGGGAGCTGTTTTTT. It specifies CASAQDSLYVGELFF.

As regards this clone: The sample contains more than one DNA sequence encoding this CDR3. The chain combines TRBV27 with TRBJ1-4; D not resolved. Germline V gene data show CDR1 as MNHEY and CDR2 as SMNVEV (reference sequence). Trimming shortened V by 5 bases and J by 0 bases, and 4 bases separated the two germline ends. The CDR3 is 13 amino acids. This chain's CDR3 is CASSPTTNEKLFF. In DNA, the CDR3 is TGTGCCAGCAGTCCAACAACTAATGAAAAACTGTTTTTT.

The chain has TRBV11-2 and TRBJ2-7, with D unresolved. V dropped 1 base and J dropped 3 bases, with 4 bases sitting between them. This CDR3 is 12 amino acids long. From germline, CDR1 is SGHAT and CDR2 FQNNGV. CDR3 sequence reads: CASSLASYEQYF. The CDR3 DNA sequence: TGTGCCAGCAGCTTAGCCAGCTACGAGCAGTACTTC.

This chain uses TRBV5-1 with TRBJ2-1; weak D call: TRBD2 (5 bases). This CDR3 comprises 13 residues. V lost 0 bases and J 5 bases, leaving 6 bases between the germline ends. Germline CDR1 and CDR2: SGHRS and YFSETQ. The CDR3 DNA reads TGCGCCAGCAGCTTGGGGAGGAACAATGAGCAGTTCTTC. Translated: CASSLGRNNEQFF.

V is TRBV9 and J is TRBJ2-5; 7 nucleotides line up with TRBD1. V shed 1 base and J 5 bases; nucleotides not matched to a gene: 5. This CDR3 has 14 amino acids. Germline V gene data show CDR1 as SGDLS and CDR2 as YYNGEE. The chain's CDR3 is CASSVHRGRETQYF. The CDR3 DNA sequence: TGTGCCAGCAGCGTACATAGGGGGCGGGAGACCCAGTACTTC.

The J gene is TRBJ1-4, the V gene TRBV4-3; D is perhaps TRBD1 (5 bases). The V gene lost 4 bases and the J gene lost 6 bases, with 15 bases spanning the gap. The CDR3 is 15 amino acids. CDR1 is LGHNA, CDR2 YSLEER, per germline. The CDR3 here is CASSLGWGVDEKLFF. CDR3 sequence (DNA): TGCGCCAGCAGCCTGGGGTGGGGGGTTGATGAAAAACTGTTTTTT.